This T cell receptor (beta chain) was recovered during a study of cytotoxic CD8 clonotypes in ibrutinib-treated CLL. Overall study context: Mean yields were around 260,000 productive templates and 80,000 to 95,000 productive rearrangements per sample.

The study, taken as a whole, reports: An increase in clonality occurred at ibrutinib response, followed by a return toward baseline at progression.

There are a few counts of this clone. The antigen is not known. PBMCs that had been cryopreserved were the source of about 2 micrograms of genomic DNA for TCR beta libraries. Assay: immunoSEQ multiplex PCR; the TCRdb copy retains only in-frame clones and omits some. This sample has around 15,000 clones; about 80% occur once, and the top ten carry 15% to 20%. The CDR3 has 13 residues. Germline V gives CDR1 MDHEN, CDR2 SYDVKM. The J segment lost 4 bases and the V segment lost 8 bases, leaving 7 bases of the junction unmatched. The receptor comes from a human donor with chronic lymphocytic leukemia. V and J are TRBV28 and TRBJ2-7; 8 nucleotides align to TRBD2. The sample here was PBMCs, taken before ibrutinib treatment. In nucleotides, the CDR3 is TGTGCCAGCGGACTAGCAGGTCCTTACGAGCAGTACTTC. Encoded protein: CASGLAGPYEQYF.